There are many counts of the clone carrying this T cell receptor (beta chain). There were TCR beta CDR3 regions amplified from RNA transcripts. The primer set for the first-round RT-PCR of the TCR CDR3 was HTBI. TCRdb re-analysed the multiplex PCR reads in MiXCR, keeping a single row per CDR3 protein. The sample has roughly 840,000 distinct CDR3 sequences, over 35% seen once. This CDR3 has 12 residues. Between the trimmed V and J ends, which lost 5 bases and 4 bases, there was a span of 6 bases. CDR1 and CDR2 (germline): ENHRY, SYGVKD. The data are from a study of T cells in Graves' hyperthyroidism and ophthalmopathy. From 10 ml of fresh peripheral blood, PBMCs were isolated.

The genes are TRBV10-3 and TRBJ1-3, with D uncertain. The TCR sequence derives from a man younger than 30 with Graves' hyperthyroidism. Material for sequencing was blood. CDR3 residues: CAISLPGNTIYF. CDR3 DNA sequence: TGTGCCATCAGTCTCCCAGGAAACACCATATATTTT.